This entry lists 2 T cell receptor beta chains sequenced from one sample in a study of CD8 T cells in Susac syndrome. RNA totalling roughly 0.5 to 1 ug underwent reverse transcription with random hexamers. One entry per CDR3 protein results from TCRdb running MiXCR on the immunoSEQ multiplex PCR reads. The table includes about 150,000 distinct CDR3 sequences, 95% detected once. Sequenced sample: CD8+ T cells from PBMCs. These receptors were obtained from a human donor with multiple sclerosis.

The rearrangement links TRBV29-1 to TRBJ2-1; possibly TRBD1 for D (6 bases). CDR1 and CDR2 from the germline V gene are SQVTM and ANQGSEA. V lost 6 bases and J lost 3, with 15 bases in between. CDR3 length: 14 amino acids. CDR3 nucleotide sequence: TGCAGCGTCTTCCCCTGGGGGCTCTACAATGAGCAGTTCTTC. Its translation is CSVFPWGLYNEQFF.

The V gene is TRBV6-2 or TRBV6-3, the J gene TRBJ2-1, with a possible D match to TRBD1 (6 bases). The CDR3 loop spans 13 amino acids. Deletions cut 5 bases from V and 3 bases from J, with 8 bases between. Looked up from germline, CDR1 is MNHEY and CDR2 is SVGEGT. CDR3 sequence reads: CASSTDSYNEQFF. The CDR3 nucleotides are TGTGCCAGCAGTACGGACAGCTACAATGAGCAGTTCTTC.